These 11 T cell receptor beta chains were sequenced from one sample in a study of T-cell memory formation after mild COVID-19. TCRdb reprocessed the 5' RACE reads with MiXCR, giving one entry per CDR3 protein. The table lists roughly 89,000 distinct CDR3 sequences, about 15% of them singletons, with 39% in the top ten. Sequenced material: PBMCs or a T cell subset sorted from them (not recorded which). These receptors were collected from a man aged 18 to 30 who had mild COVID-19 (a few samples of this study predate the infection). Cell type and time point are not known.

The chain recombines TRBV25-1 with TRBJ1-2; the D gene is possibly TRBD1 (5 bases). CDR3 length: 11 amino acids. Trimming removed 6 bases at V and 6 bases at J, with 8 bases between. Germline CDR1 is MGHDK and CDR2 is SYGVNS. The CDR3 reads CASRRGDGYTF. The CDR3, as DNA: TGTGCCAGCAGAAGGGGAGATGGCTACACCTTC.

The V call is TRBV7-8, the J call TRBJ2-5, with 12 bases matching TRBD2. V lost 4 bases to trimming and J lost 2 bases; unmatched junction nucleotides: 5. The CDR3 loop spans 16 amino acids. Per germline, CDR1 SGHVS and CDR2 FQNEAQ. CDR3 sequence (DNA): TGTGCCAGCAGCTCAGGACTAGCGGGAATTCAAGAGACCCAGTACTTC. Its protein is CASSSGLAGIQETQYF.

The chain recombines TRBV11-2 with TRBJ1-4; the D is unclear. The germline CDR1 and CDR2 sequences are SGHAT and FQNNGV. This CDR3 spans 15 amino acids. Between the trimmed V and J ends, which lost 1 base and 4 bases, there was a span of 10 bases. CDR3 sequence reads: CASSLVGRRNEKLFF. CDR3 nucleotides: TGTGCCAGCAGCTTAGTGGGCAGACGTAATGAAAAACTGTTTTTT. The full variable domain, completed using reference TRBV11-2 and TRBJ1-4, is EAGVAQSPRYKIIEKRQSVAFWCNPISGHATLYWYQQILGQGPKLLIQFQNNGVVDDSQLPKDRFSAERLKGVDSTLKIQPAKLEDSAVYLCASSLVGRRNEKLFFGSGTQLSVL.

The chain has TRBV15 and TRBJ2-7; 8 bases fit TRBD1. J was trimmed by 1 base and V by 5 bases; bases with no gene match: 10. The germline CDR1 and CDR2 sequences are LNHNV and YYDKDF (reference sequence). The CDR3 runs to 16 residues. CDR3 nucleotides: TGTGCCACCAGCTCGGATTCAGGACAGGGTTCCTACGAGCAGTACTTC. This gives the protein CATSSDSGQGSYEQYF.

The rearrangement links TRBV7-8 to TRBJ1-2; D uncertain. Germline assignment: CDR1 SGHVS and CDR2 FQNEAQ. CDR3 length equals 13 residues. Trimming pared 1 base from V and 4 bases from J, leaving 7 bases between. CDR3 sequence: CASSLGAGYGYTF. Here the CDR3 DNA reads TGTGCCAGCAGCTTAGGCGCAGGCTATGGCTACACCTTC.

This clonotype was counted only a few times. J is TRBJ2-5 and V is TRBV5-1; 7 bases map to TRBD1. This CDR3 comprises 16 residues. Germline CDR1 reads SGHRS; CDR2 reads YFSETQ. Trimming took 2 bases from V and 2 from J; bases not matched to a gene: 9. CDR3 residues: CASSFDRDRLQETQYF. The CDR3 nucleotides are TGCGCCAGCAGCTTCGATAGGGACAGATTACAAGAGACCCAGTACTTC.

This clonotype was seen a handful of times. CDR3 amino acids: CASGGSETGGADTQYF. CDR3 coding DNA: TGTGCCTCCGGCGGATCCGAGACAGGAGGGGCAGATACGCAGTATTTT. V usage is TRBV10-3 and J usage is TRBJ2-3; D is tentatively TRBD1 or TRBD2 (6 bases each). Trimming took off 11 bases at V and 4 bases at J, with 25 bases between the two ends. The CDR3 sequence is 16 residues long. Germline-derived CDR1 and CDR2 are ENHRY and SYGVKD.

In its sample, this clonotype was seen a few times. The rearrangement joins TRBV7-6 to TRBJ2-7; maybe TRBD1 (6 bases). Germline assignment: CDR1 SGHVS and CDR2 FNYEAQ. The CDR3 length is 14 residues. V lost 5 bases to trimming and J lost 0 bases, with 11 bases between them. The chain's CDR3 is CASSQDRFSYEQYV. The CDR3 DNA reads TGTGCCAGCAGCCAAGACAGGTTCTCCTACGAGCAGTACGTC.

Here the CDR3 reads CASSPRGGSYNEQFF. DNA of the CDR3: TGTGCCAGCAGTCCACGGGGGGGCTCCTACAATGAGCAGTTCTTC. V is TRBV6-2 or TRBV6-3 and J is TRBJ2-1; 8 bases are shared with TRBD2. Germline CDR1 is MNHEY and CDR2 is SVGEGT. The CDR3 consists of 15 residues. Losses at the gene ends were 5 bases for V and 0 bases for J; bases not matched to a gene: 3.

This clonotype was counted many times. The rearrangement links TRBV2 to TRBJ2-6; TRBD1 agrees at 9 bases. Germline-derived CDR1 and CDR2 are SNHLY and FYNNEI. With V trimmed by 11 bases and J by 3 bases, 11 bases remained unmatched. The CDR3 consists of 16 residues. CDR3 nucleotides: TGTGCCGTCTTTGGGACAGGGCTTTATGGGGCCAACGTCCTGACTTTC. Amino acid sequence: CAVFGTGLYGANVLTF.

J is TRBJ2-7 and V is TRBV15; possibly TRBD1 or TRBD2 for D (6 bases each). CDR3 size: 15 residues. Between the trimmed V and J ends, which lost 0 bases and 2 bases, there was a span of 11 bases. Germline values: CDR1 LNHNV, CDR2 YYDKDF (reference sequence). Here the CDR3 DNA reads TGTGCCACCAGCAGAGATGGAAGGGGGGCCTACGAGCAGTACTTC. Encoded protein: CATSRDGRGAYEQYF.